Listed here are 21 T cell receptor beta chains from one sample, sequenced in a study of cytomegalovirus exposure and HLA in healthy donors. PCR amplification relied on 60 Vbeta primers (plus 13 Jbeta primers). Some clones are missing from TCRdb's copy, which holds only in-frame ones; the method was immunoSEQ multiplex PCR. The profile covers under 150,000 clones, with approximately 80% appearing a single time and about 2% taken by the ten largest. The sample was PBMCs. The receptors were gathered from a man between 18 and 35 years old in good health and CMV-seronegative.

As to this clone: The same CDR3 is also encoded by other DNA sequences in this sample. The gene calls are TRBV19 and TRBJ2-7; 7 nucleotides agree with TRBD1. J gave up 0 bases and V 5 bases, and 4 bases lay outside the gene matches. Germline CDR1 is LNHDA and CDR2 is SQIVND (reference sequence). CDR3 length: 14 residues. CDR3 region: CASSSTGTSYEQYF. CDR3 bases: TGTGCCAGTAGTTCGACAGGGACCTCCTACGAGCAGTACTTC.

This clone was detected a few times. The chain links TRBV27 to TRBJ1-1; 8 positions agree with TRBD1. The length of the CDR3 is 14 residues. V was clipped by 7 bases and J by 9 bases; unmatched bases: 13. The germline V gene encodes CDR1 MNHEY and CDR2 SMNVEV (reference sequence). As DNA, the CDR3 is TGTGCCAGCACCCCCCTTGGGGGCAGGGGGCAAGCTTTCTTT. This translates into CASTPLGGRGQAFF.

The chain employs TRBV7-9 and TRBJ2-5; D might be TRBD1 (5 bases). Germline loops: CDR1 SEHNR, CDR2 FQNEAQ (reference sequence). CDR3 length: 14 amino acids. V was cut by 4 bases and J by 1 base, with 10 bases left in between. The CDR3, as DNA: TGTGCCAGCAGCTCAACAGGAACCCAAGAGACCCAGTACTTC. Translated: CASSSTGTQETQYF. The variable domain in full, with the rest retrieved from reference TRBV7-9 and TRBJ2-5, is DTGVSQNPRHKITKRGQNVTFRCDPISEHNRLYWYRQTLGQGPEFLTYFQNEAQLEKSRLLSDRFSAERPKGSFSTLEIQRTEQGDSAMYLCASSSTGTQETQYFGPGTRLLVL.

The rearrangement joins TRBV10-3 to TRBJ1-1, with 9 bases lining up with TRBD1. Germline V gene sequence: CDR1 ENHRY, CDR2 SYGVKD. V shed 6 bases, J shed 3 bases, and the junction held 8 bases outside the gene matches. CDR3 size: 15 residues. This CDR3 reads CAISRGRQGDTEAFF. CDR3 nucleotides: TGTGCCATCAGCCGGGGACGACAGGGGGACACTGAAGCTTTCTTT.

The V gene is TRBV6-5, the J gene TRBJ1-5; weak D call: TRBD1 (5 bases). V was pared by 10 bases and J by 1 base, with 17 bases between. Germline assignment: CDR1 MNHEY and CDR2 SVGAGI. The CDR3 consists of 15 residues. This CDR3 is CANRLQVGSNQPQHF. Written as DNA, the CDR3 is TGTGCCAACAGGCTACAGGTTGGGAGCAATCAGCCCCAGCATTTT.

The chain combines TRBV4-2 with TRBJ2-1; the D gene is possibly TRBD2 (6 bases). V was cut by 7 bases and J by 2 bases, with 18 bases left in between. Germline V gene data show CDR1 as LGHNA and CDR2 as YNFKEQ. This CDR3 region has 16 residues. The CDR3 coding sequence is TGTGCCAGCAAACCAAGGAGGGCGGGGACCTACAATGAGCAGTTCTTC. The encoded protein is CASKPRRAGTYNEQFF.

This rearrangement joins TRBV5-1 to TRBJ2-2, with 10 bases lining up with TRBD2. CDR3 size: 18 residues. The germline V gene has CDR1 SGHRS and CDR2 YFSETQ. V dropped 0 bases and J dropped 4; count of bases not matched to a gene: 9. The CDR3 reads CASSLAPSGSWVTGELFF. The CDR3 DNA reads TGCGCCAGCAGCTTGGCCCCTAGCGGGAGTTGGGTCACCGGGGAGCTGTTTTTT.

The rearrangement links TRBV6-5 to TRBJ1-5; D unresolved. Germline V gene data show CDR1 as MNHEY and CDR2 as SVGAGI. The CDR3 contains 13 residues. Trimming took 6 bases from V and 7 from J, leaving 13 bases between them. The CDR3 DNA sequence: TGTGCCAGCAGCGCGCTTCCGGGGCAGCCCCAGCATTTT. Translation: CASSALPGQPQHF.

The gene calls are TRBV11-3 and TRBJ2-5, with 7 bases aligning to TRBD1. Losses at the gene ends were 1 base for V and 1 base for J; bases not matched to a gene: 0. This CDR3 region has 14 residues. Germline values: CDR1 SGHNT, CDR2 YENEEA. Here the CDR3 reads CASSLGQGQETQYF. The CDR3 region has the DNA TGTGCCAGCAGCTTAGGACAGGGCCAAGAGACCCAGTACTTC. The full variable domain, in which reference TRBV11-3 and TRBJ2-5 provide the parts outside the CDR3, is EAGVVQSPRYKIIEKKQPVAFWCNPISGHNTLYWYLQNLGQGPELLIRYENEEAVDDSQLPKDRFSAERLKGVDSTLKIQPAELGDSAVYLCASSLGQGQETQYFGPGTRLLVL.

This chain uses TRBV19 with TRBJ2-1; 10 bases agree with TRBD2. Trimming cost V 3 bases and J 6 bases; bases outside gene matches: 5. Germline V gene data show CDR1 as LNHDA and CDR2 as SQIVND (reference sequence). The length of the CDR3 is 15 residues. CDR3 amino acids: CASSMYLAGANEQFF. The CDR3 DNA is TGTGCCAGTAGTATGTATCTAGCGGGGGCCAATGAGCAGTTCTTC.

This clone was seen just once. V usage is TRBV11-2 and J usage is TRBJ2-1; D is perhaps TRBD2 (6 bases). V was shortened by 5 bases and J by 4 bases, with 12 bases between the two germline ends. Germline loops: CDR1 SGHAT, CDR2 FQNNGV. The CDR3 is 14 amino acids. CDR3 protein: CASSTSTRYNEQFF. The CDR3 coding sequence is TGTGCCAGCAGCACATCGACTAGGTACAATGAGCAGTTCTTC.

This chain joins TRBV7-9 and TRBJ2-7, with D possibly TRBD1 on 6 matching bases. Trimming shortened V by 5 bases and J by 0 bases, and 11 bases separated the two germline ends. Per the germline V gene, CDR1 is SEHNR and CDR2 is FQNEAQ (reference sequence). This CDR3 has 14 residues. CDR3 loop: CASSPWDTSYEQYF. The CDR3 DNA is TGTGCCAGCAGCCCATGGGACACCTCCTACGAGCAGTACTTC.

The chain combines TRBV5-8 with TRBJ1-5; a weak D match, TRBD1 (5 bases). From germline, CDR1 is SGHTS and CDR2 YDEGEE. V was clipped by 3 bases and J by 4 bases, with 11 bases between them. There are 14 residues in the CDR3. CDR3 coding DNA: TGTGCCAGCAGCTGGGGCTATGGGAATCAGCCCCAGCATTTT. Translating it yields CASSWGYGNQPQHF.

This clone was detected a few times. This chain uses TRBV28 with TRBJ2-7, with 13 bases lining up with TRBD2. Germline V gene lookup returns CDR1 MDHEN and CDR2 SYDVKM. This CDR3 comprises 15 residues. J lost 3 bases, V lost 9 bases, and 8 bases had no gene match. The DNA of the CDR3 is TGTGCCAGTCTTCCCGGGACTAGCGGGATCTACGAGCAGTACTTC. This codes for CASLPGTSGIYEQYF.

In this sample, this clone turned up a few times. The chain joins TRBV18 to TRBJ1-1; 9 bases are shared with TRBD1. In germline, CDR1 is KGHSH, CDR2 LQKENI. V dropped 1 base and J dropped 7; count of bases not matched to a gene: 4. This CDR3 is 14 amino acids long. The CDR3 bases are TGTGCCAGCTCACCACTAACAGGGGGCGGTGAAGCTTTCTTT. This sequence encodes CASSPLTGGGEAFF. The full variable domain, completed using reference TRBV18 and TRBJ1-1, is NAGVMQNPRHLVRRRGQEARLRCSPMKGHSHVYWYRQLPEEGLKFMVYLQKENIIDESGMPKERFSAEFPKEGPSILRIQQVVRGDSAAYFCASSPLTGGGEAFFGQGTRLTVV.

The chain uses TRBV7-2 and TRBJ1-3, with D maybe TRBD1 (6 bases). Trimming cost V 0 bases and J 0 bases, with 9 bases left between them. Germline values: CDR1 SGHTA, CDR2 FQGNSA. There are 16 residues in the CDR3. Written as DNA, the CDR3 is TGTGCCAGCAGCTTAGCTGGGACACGCTCTGGAAACACCATATATTTT. Its protein product is CASSLAGTRSGNTIYF.

This sequence joins TRBV27 and TRBJ2-3, with 8 bases that match TRBD2. This CDR3 is 18 amino acids long. Germline values: CDR1 MNHEY, CDR2 SMNVEV (reference sequence). Unmatched junction bases numbered 15, after V lost 3 bases and J lost 4 bases. The CDR3 nucleotides are TGTGCCAGCAGTTTCCTTGGGAGCGGGAGTGTTAGGGCAGATACGCAGTATTTT. This translates into CASSFLGSGSVRADTQYF.

J is TRBJ2-2 and V is TRBV7-8; 7 bases are a match to TRBD1. This CDR3 has 18 amino acids. Germline CDR1 SGHVS, CDR2 FQNEAQ. Losses at the gene ends were 5 bases for V and 1 base for J; bases not matched to a gene: 13. CDR3 region: CASSIRSWQGENTGELFF. The CDR3 DNA follows: TGTGCCAGCAGCATACGGAGTTGGCAGGGGGAGAACACCGGGGAGCTGTTTTTT. Full variable domain (missing parts from reference TRBV7-8 and TRBJ2-2): GAGVSQSPRYKVAKRGQDVALRCDPISGHVSLFWYQQALGQGPEFLTYFQNEAQLDKSGLPSDRFFAERPEGSVSTLKIQRTQQEDSAVYLCASSIRSWQGENTGELFFGEGSRLTVL.

The chain recombines TRBV29-1 with TRBJ1-2, with D unresolved. V was cut by 6 bases and J by 2 bases, with 7 bases left in between. This CDR3 comprises 11 residues. CDR1 and CDR2 (germline): SQVTM, ANQGSEA. The CDR3 DNA sequence: TGCAGCGTCCAGGTGAACTATGGCTACACCTTC. This gives the protein CSVQVNYGYTF.

With regard to this clone: Other DNA sequences in this sample translate to the same CDR3. The rearrangement links TRBV7-3 to TRBJ2-1; 8 positions match TRBD2. Germline loops: CDR1 SGHTA, CDR2 FQGTGA. The CDR3 runs 13 residues. Germline trimming cut 5 bases from V and 3 bases from J; bases unmatched to any gene: 0. In DNA form, the CDR3 reads TGTGCCAGCAGCAGCGGGAGCTACAATGAGCAGTTCTTC. It specifies CASSSGSYNEQFF.

About this clone: An end of the junction differs from the germline gene, which may be a read error. The rearrangement uses TRBV7-9 and TRBJ2-7; 8 positions agree with TRBD2. The CDR3 runs to 15 residues. Germline-derived CDR1 and CDR2 are SEHNR and FQNEAQ (reference sequence). CDR3 protein: CSSSLVGSGMGEQYF. In DNA form, the CDR3 reads TGTTCCAGCAGCTTAGTTGGTAGCGGGATGGGCGAGCAGTACTTC.